This passage covers 19 T cell receptor beta chains from one sample sequenced in a study of T-cell reconstitution after alpha-beta-depleted transplantation in children. Using unique molecular identifiers, the investigators prepared the TCRbeta library. TCRdb fed the PCR reads into MiXCR, producing one record per CDR3 protein. The repertoire holds roughly 610,000 distinct CDR3 sequences, with over 9.5% as singletons. Material: PBMCs from the stem cell graft donor, obtained from the stem cell graft. These TCRs come from a human donor who donated a stem cell graft to a child with acute myeloid leukemia.

This clonotype was detected a few times. The chain combines TRBV20-1 with TRBJ2-4; the D is unclear. Trimming pared 1 base from V and 7 bases from J, leaving 11 bases between. The germline V gene has CDR1 DFQATT and CDR2 SNEGSKA (reference sequence). The CDR3 is 13 residues long. The CDR3 is CSARAPVGNIQYF. In DNA, the CDR3 is TGCAGTGCTAGAGCTCCTGTGGGGAACATTCAGTACTTC.

This clonotype was recorded many times. The chain combines TRBV24-1 with TRBJ2-7; 9 nucleotides agree with TRBD1. J gave up 4 bases and V 4 bases, and 7 bases lay outside the gene matches. CDR1 is KGHDR, CDR2 SFDVKD, per germline. The CDR3 runs 15 residues. The CDR3 coding sequence is TGTGCCACCAGTGACCCGGGACAGGGAATTTACGAGCAGTACTTC. This translates into CATSDPGQGIYEQYF.

The gene calls are TRBV12-3 or TRBV12-4 and TRBJ2-7; 7 nucleotides match TRBD1. The CDR3 runs 13 residues. Trimming took 1 base from V and 7 from J; bases not matched to a gene: 4. The CDR3: CASSLGQGWEQYF. CDR3 nucleotides: TGTGCCAGCAGTTTAGGACAGGGTTGGGAGCAGTACTTC.

This clonotype was detected ten times or more. The chain employs TRBV29-1 and TRBJ2-3, with D maybe TRBD2 (6 bases). CDR3 length: 14 amino acids. Deletions cut 3 bases from V and 4 bases from J, with 14 bases between. The germline V gene encodes CDR1 SQVTM and CDR2 ANQGSEA. The CDR3 protein is CSVDKESSADTQYF. In DNA, the CDR3 is TGCAGCGTTGATAAAGAATCTAGCGCAGATACGCAGTATTTT.

The CDR3 DNA follows: TGTGCCATCTGCTCAGGGGGCTTGTATAATGAGCAGTTCTTC. Translating gives CAICSGGLYNEQFF. The genes are TRBV3-1 and TRBJ2-1, with 8 bases lining up with TRBD1. This CDR3 spans 14 amino acids. From germline, CDR1 is LGHDT and CDR2 YNNKEL (reference sequence). V was clipped by 10 bases and J by 7 bases; unmatched bases: 12.

In this sample, this clonotype turned up a few times. The V call is TRBV5-6, the J call TRBJ2-1; 9 bases align to TRBD2. The CDR3 is 15 residues long. Germline V lookup: CDR1 SGHDT, CDR2 YYEEEE. Trimming at V came to 4 bases and at J to 5 bases, leaving 7 bases not matched to a gene. CDR3 nucleotide sequence: TGTGCCAGCAGCGCCACTAGCGGGCCAAACAATGAGCAGTTCTTC. This gives the protein CASSATSGPNNEQFF.

The table lists this clonotype with many counts. J is TRBJ2-7 and V is TRBV6-2 or TRBV6-3; TRBD2 matches at 12 bases. The germline V gene has CDR1 MNHEY and CDR2 SVGEGT. This CDR3 is built from 16 residues. J was trimmed by 3 bases and V by 5 bases; bases with no gene match: 8. The CDR3 reads CASSPGLAGWVYEQYF. CDR3 nucleotides: TGTGCCAGCAGTCCCGGACTAGCGGGATGGGTCTACGAGCAGTACTTC.

In its sample, this clonotype was seen a few times. CDR3 in DNA: TGCAGTGCTAGAGTTGGGGGAGGGAAATCCTACAATGAGCAGTTCTTC. Amino acids: CSARVGGGKSYNEQFF. The V and J genes are TRBV20-1 and TRBJ2-1; 7 nucleotides align to TRBD2. V trimming: 1 base; J trimming: 1 base; junction bases outside the gene matches: 7. The CDR3 spans 16 residues. Germline V gives CDR1 DFQATT, CDR2 SNEGSKA (reference sequence).

This clonotype was seen at least ten times. The CDR3 sequence: CASSLWLAGVSSEQFF. CDR3 bases: TGTGCCAGCAGCTTATGGCTAGCGGGAGTTTCTAGCGAGCAGTTCTTC. The chain has TRBV7-8 and TRBJ2-1; TRBD2 matches at 10 bases. The length of the CDR3 is 16 residues. The germline V gene encodes CDR1 SGHVS and CDR2 FQNEAQ. After removal of 2 bases from V and 10 bases from J, the junction contained 11 bases not matched to a gene.

The chain links TRBV10-3 to TRBJ2-7; 8 bases match TRBD1. This CDR3 region has 15 residues. Germline CDR1 ENHRY, CDR2 SYGVKD. J gave up 7 bases and V 6 bases, and 14 bases lay outside the gene matches. CDR3 in amino acids: CAISPGAGGRGEQYF. For the CDR3, the DNA is TGTGCCATCAGCCCCGGGGCAGGGGGCCGGGGGGAGCAGTACTTC.

There are many counts of this clonotype. The chain links TRBV6-5 to TRBJ2-5, with D perhaps assigned TRBD1 or TRBD2 (5 bases each). V lost 2 bases and J lost 5, with 21 bases in between. The CDR3 length is 17 residues. The germline CDR1 and CDR2 sequences are MNHEY and SVGAGI. The CDR3 DNA is TGTGCCAGCAGTTACCCCGAAGTAAGAGGGGTCGCTGAGACCCAGTACTTC. As protein: CASSYPEVRGVAETQYF.

There are many counts of this clonotype. The genes are TRBV12-3 or TRBV12-4 and TRBJ1-6; the D gene is possibly TRBD1 (5 bases). The V end was cut by 7 bases, the J end by 7 bases, with 11 bases between. CDR3 length equals 13 residues. DNA of the CDR3: TGTGCCAGCAAGGGGAGCGAGAATTCACCCCTCCACTTT. This codes for CASKGSENSPLHF.

This clonotype was picked up many times. V gene TRBV20-1 combines with J gene TRBJ2-1; 10 bases match TRBD1. CDR1 and CDR2 (germline): DFQATT, SNEGSKA (reference sequence). Trimming at V came to 6 bases and at J to 12 bases, leaving 17 bases not matched to a gene. CDR3 size: 15 residues. CDR3 bases: TGCAGTGCCCGAGGACTAGACGAGGGGGACAGGGGGCAGTTCTTC. Translated, it gives CSARGLDEGDRGQFF.

J is TRBJ2-6 and V is TRBV19, with TRBD2 matching over 9 bases. The germline V gene has CDR1 LNHDA and CDR2 SQIVND (reference sequence). There are 19 residues in the CDR3. J was trimmed by 0 bases and V by 4 bases; bases with no gene match: 10. CDR3 coding DNA: TGTGCCAGTAGTACGACAGCGGGAGGACTGGGCTCTGGGGCCAACGTCCTGACTTTC. Translated, it gives CASSTTAGGLGSGANVLTF.

The chain uses TRBV24-1 and TRBJ1-1; D gene ambiguous. Deletions cut 7 bases from V and 1 base from J, with 12 bases between. The CDR3 is 14 amino acids. From germline, CDR1 is KGHDR and CDR2 SFDVKD. CDR3 DNA sequence: TGTGCCACCAGAGACGGAGGGTGGAACACTGAAGCTTTCTTT. Protein product: CATRDGGWNTEAFF.

The V gene is TRBV6-6, the J gene TRBJ2-3; no clear D. The CDR3 has 13 amino acids. Germline CDR1 MNHNY, CDR2 SVGAGI (reference sequence). Deletions cut 7 bases from V and 0 bases from J, with 8 bases between. The CDR3 nucleotides read TGTGCCAGCACCTCCGCGAGCACAGATACGCAGTATTTT. Its protein product is CASTSASTDTQYF.

This clonotype has a count of ten or more. This rearrangement joins TRBV6-6 to TRBJ1-3; D may be TRBD1 (5 bases). The CDR3 totals 13 residues. Germline values: CDR1 MNHNY, CDR2 SVGAGI (reference sequence). The V end was cut by 6 bases, the J end by 4 bases, with 10 bases between. The CDR3: CASSQGTGNTIYF. The CDR3 region has the DNA TGTGCCAGCAGCCAGGGAACAGGAAACACCATATATTTT.

The chain employs TRBV7-9 and TRBJ1-1; no clear D gene. CDR1 is SEHNR, CDR2 FQNEAQ, per germline (reference sequence). V was pared by 1 base and J by 4 bases, with 10 bases between. The CDR3 runs 14 residues. This CDR3 is CASSLVGSLTEAFF. CDR3 nucleotides: TGTGCCAGCAGCTTAGTTGGGTCTCTCACTGAAGCTTTCTTT.

The sample holds many counts of this clonotype. The chain uses TRBV20-1 and TRBJ1-1, with 7 bases aligning to TRBD1. The CDR3 loop spans 14 amino acids. Germline V gene data show CDR1 as DFQATT and CDR2 as SNEGSKA (reference sequence). Trimming took 0 bases from V and 4 from J; bases not matched to a gene: 5. This CDR3 reads CSAREQGLSTEAFF. The CDR3 DNA sequence: TGCAGTGCTAGAGAACAGGGGCTGAGCACTGAAGCTTTCTTT.